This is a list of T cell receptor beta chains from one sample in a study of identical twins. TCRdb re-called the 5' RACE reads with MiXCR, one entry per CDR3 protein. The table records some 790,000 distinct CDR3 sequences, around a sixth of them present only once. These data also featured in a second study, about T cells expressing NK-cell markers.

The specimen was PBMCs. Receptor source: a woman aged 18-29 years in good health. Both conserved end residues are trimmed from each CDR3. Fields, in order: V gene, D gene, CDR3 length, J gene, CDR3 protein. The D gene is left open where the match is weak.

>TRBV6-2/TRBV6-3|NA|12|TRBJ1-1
ASSYMDKRSEAF
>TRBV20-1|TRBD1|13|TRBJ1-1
SARDRDRGFTEAF
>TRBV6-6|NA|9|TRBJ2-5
ATGEAETQY
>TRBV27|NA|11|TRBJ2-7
ASSTRQTYEQY
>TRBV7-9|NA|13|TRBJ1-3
ASSPDSISGNTIY
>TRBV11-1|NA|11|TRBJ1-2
ASSLGPIYGYT
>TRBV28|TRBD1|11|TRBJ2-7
ASSLRDRQRQY
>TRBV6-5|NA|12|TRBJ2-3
ASSYQATPDTQY
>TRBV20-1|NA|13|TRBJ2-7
SAGGGGLMSYEQY
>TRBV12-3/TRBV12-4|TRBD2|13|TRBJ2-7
ASSFGLAGSYEQY